One and the same sample provided the 32 T cell receptor beta chains below, sequenced in a study of metastatic and nonmetastatic thyroid tumors. The entire patient cohort was treatment-naive prior to thyroid surgery. TCRdb re-processed the PCR reads through MiXCR. The table shows roughly 30,000 clones, with approximately 15% occurring only once. Sequencing input: blood. The source is a female donor with papillary thyroid cancer or a benign thyroid nodule (not recorded which). Some clones in this sample may be carry-over from other donors' samples.

This clone was found once. One end of the junction varies from germline; a read error may be responsible. This chain connects TRBV20-1 to TRBJ1-2; TRBD1 matches at 9 bases. The germline V gene has CDR1 DFQATT and CDR2 SNEGSKA (reference sequence). The CDR3 is 14 residues long. CDR3 in amino acids: CSSSLGQGNYGYTF. The CDR3 bases are TGCAGTTCTAGTCTGGGACAGGGTAACTATGGCTACACCTTC.

This clone is medium-sized by share. The CDR3 protein is CSATSRLAGDAEQYF. DNA of the CDR3: TGCAGTGCTACCTCTCGACTAGCGGGAGACGCTGAGCAGTACTTC. The chain uses TRBV20-1 and TRBJ2-7; the match to TRBD2 covers 12 bases. The CDR3 is 15 residues long. The V segment lost 4 bases and the J segment 7 bases; nucleotides outside the gene matches: 11. CDR1 is DFQATT and CDR2 is SNEGSKA in the germline V gene (reference sequence).

There are many counts of this clone. The chain uses TRBV12-3 or TRBV12-4 and TRBJ2-7; D unclear. V was pared by 3 bases and J by 1 base, with 10 bases between. The CDR3 sequence is 14 residues long. The CDR3 nucleotides are TGTGCCAGCAGTTTTTCTGTCGAGTCCTACGAGCAGTACTTC. Its protein product is CASSFSVESYEQYF.

V usage is TRBV24-1 and J usage is TRBJ1-2, with D unresolved. Looked up from germline, CDR1 is KGHDR and CDR2 is SFDVKD. This CDR3 is built from 15 residues. V lost 2 bases, J lost 8 bases, and 17 bases lay in between. The CDR3 reads CATSDSSLEGGGYTF. The CDR3 DNA reads as TGTGCCACCAGTGATTCCTCCCTTGAAGGAGGAGGCTACACCTTC.

This clone was detected many times. Here the CDR3 DNA reads TGCGCCAGCAGCCAGGCCGGGACAGAAAGCTCTGGGGCCAACGTCCTGACTTTC. This codes for CASSQAGTESSGANVLTF. The chain recombines TRBV4-3 with TRBJ2-6, with 7 bases matching TRBD1. This CDR3 has 18 residues. Germline V CDR1 and CDR2: LGHNA, YSLEER. V gave up 3 bases and J gave up 0 bases; unmatched junction bases: 8.

The J gene is TRBJ2-7, the V gene TRBV18; D call uncertain. Germline V gene lookup returns CDR1 KGHSH and CDR2 LQKENI. The V end was cut by 4 bases, the J end by 3 bases, with 13 bases between. This CDR3 is 14 amino acids long. The CDR3 sequence: CASSRAGGDYEQYF. Written as DNA, the CDR3 is TGTGCCAGCTCACGAGCCGGTGGAGACTACGAGCAGTACTTC.

This clone was counted ten times or more. The chain joins TRBV5-4 to TRBJ1-2, with TRBD1 as a possible D gene (6 bases). Germline V gives CDR1 SGHNT, CDR2 YYREEE (reference sequence). CDR3 length equals 14 residues. V was trimmed by 4 bases and J by 2 bases, leaving 12 bases between them. The CDR3 protein is CASSATGTNYGYTF. In DNA form, the CDR3 reads TGTGCCAGCAGCGCAACAGGGACGAACTATGGCTACACCTTC.

This clone was counted at least ten times. The CDR3 is CSVVTGEQYF. CDR3 DNA: TGCAGCGTTGTGACAGGCGAGCAGTACTTC. The rearrangement joins TRBV29-1 to TRBJ2-7; the D gene is possibly TRBD1 (6 bases). From germline, CDR1 is SQVTM and CDR2 ANQGSEA. This CDR3 has 10 residues. The germline V and J ends were trimmed by 4 bases and 6 bases, with 7 bases remaining between them.

This clone has ten or more counts. The gene calls are TRBV6-1 and TRBJ2-1, with 8 nucleotides matching TRBD2. With 6 bases clipped from V and 0 bases from J, the junction kept 7 bases outside the gene matches. The CDR3 totals 16 residues. Per the germline V gene, CDR1 is MNHNS and CDR2 is SASEGT. The CDR3 DNA is TGTGCCAGCAGGATGGTGAGCGGGAGCTCCTACAATGAGCAGTTCTTC. It yields the protein CASRMVSGSSYNEQFF.

This clone was observed many times. The gene calls are TRBV6-5 and TRBJ2-5; 7 bases line up with TRBD2. This CDR3 spans 16 amino acids. Germline trimming cut 0 bases from V and 5 bases from J; bases unmatched to any gene: 9. From germline, CDR1 is MNHEY and CDR2 SVGAGI. The CDR3 bases are TGTGCCAGCAGTTACTCGAACCCGGGGGGAGGGGAGACCCAGTACTTC. This encodes CASSYSNPGGGETQYF.

This clone was picked up many times. CDR3 protein: CASSPFREGLGGELFF. As DNA, the CDR3 is TGTGCCAGCAGCCCCTTTCGGGAGGGCCTCGGCGGGGAGCTGTTTTTT. The chain uses TRBV5-8 and TRBJ2-2; 8 bases match TRBD2. The junction had 12 bases not matched to a gene; V was cut back by 4 bases and J by 7 bases. The CDR3 spans 16 residues. Per germline, CDR1 SGHTS and CDR2 YDEGEE.

Regarding this clone: A read error is possible here, since a much larger clone lies one base away. J is TRBJ2-7 and V is TRBV20-1, with D perhaps being TRBD1 or TRBD2 (5 bases each). The length of the CDR3 is 12 residues. The germline gives CDR1 DFQATT, CDR2 SNEGSKA (reference sequence). CDR3 sequence: CSLGDGPYGQYF. DNA of the CDR3: TGCAGTTTGGGGGACGGACCTTACGGGCAGTACTTC.

This clone was counted a single time. The chain employs TRBV20-1 and TRBJ2-7; 11 nucleotides line up with TRBD1. In germline, CDR1 is DFQATT, CDR2 SNEGSKA (reference sequence). The CDR3 consists of 14 residues. The V segment lost 5 bases and the J segment 3 bases; nucleotides outside the gene matches: 6. CDR3 DNA: TGCAGTGCTGGATTGGGACAGGGGGGCTACGAGCAGTACTTC. This translates into CSAGLGQGGYEQYF.

There are many counts of this clone. The genes are TRBV6-1 and TRBJ1-2; D is undetermined. Germline loops: CDR1 MNHNS, CDR2 SASEGT. V was cut by 2 bases and J by 2 bases, with 9 bases left in between. The CDR3 length is 14 residues. In nucleotides, the CDR3 is TGTGCCAGCAGTGAATCAAACAGCAACTATGGCTACACCTTC. It is translated as CASSESNSNYGYTF.

This clone was counted many times. The chain combines TRBV10-3 with TRBJ1-2; TRBD1 might be the D (5 bases). CDR1 is ENHRY and CDR2 is SYGVKD in the germline V gene. V was clipped by 2 bases and J by 8 bases, with 18 bases between them. The CDR3 consists of 15 residues. The CDR3 DNA sequence: TGTGCCATCAGTGAGAAGACCGGGACCGGCAACGGCTACACCTTC. It translates to CAISEKTGTGNGYTF.

This clone was seen ten or more times. The chain uses TRBV18 and TRBJ1-1; D call uncertain. Germline assignment: CDR1 KGHSH and CDR2 LQKENI. This CDR3 has 16 amino acids. V dropped 6 bases and J dropped 0 bases, with 17 bases sitting between them. DNA of the CDR3: TGTGCCAGCTCCCCGAACTCCGGGAACATGAACACTGAAGCTTTCTTT. This sequence encodes CASSPNSGNMNTEAFF.

The V call is TRBV11-2, the J call TRBJ2-7, with 9 bases lining up with TRBD2. This CDR3 spans 15 amino acids. The V gene end was trimmed by 5 bases and the J gene end by 4 bases; junction bases not matched to a gene: 9. Germline lookup yields CDR1 SGHAT and CDR2 FQNNGV. CDR3 DNA sequence: TGTGCCAGCAGCAGTCTTAGCGGGGGACGGTACGAGCAGTACTTC. Amino acids: CASSSLSGGRYEQYF.

The rearrangement uses TRBV6-2 or TRBV6-3 and TRBJ1-2, with 7 positions matching TRBD1. This CDR3 region has 15 residues. Germline values: CDR1 MNHEY, CDR2 SVGEGT. With 0 bases clipped from V and 4 bases from J, the junction kept 5 bases outside the gene matches. CDR3 in amino acids: CASSYSRGLGYGYTF. The CDR3 nucleotides are TGTGCCAGCAGTTACTCAAGGGGGCTGGGCTATGGCTACACCTTC.

CDR3 sequence: CASSVGLVGITDTQYF. The CDR3 nucleotides are TGTGCCAGCAGCGTAGGTCTTGTCGGTATCACAGATACGCAGTATTTT. The rearrangement links TRBV9 to TRBJ2-3; D remains unclear. CDR1 is SGDLS, CDR2 YYNGEE, per germline. V dropped 0 bases and J dropped 2 bases, with 13 bases sitting between them. This CDR3 region has 16 residues.

This clone was observed many times. The chain combines TRBV20-1 with TRBJ2-5, with D tentatively TRBD2 (6 bases). V lost 5 bases and J lost 7, with 20 bases in between. CDR3 length: 14 amino acids. Germline V CDR1 and CDR2: DFQATT, SNEGSKA (reference sequence). The CDR3 sequence is CSAPRALTGGTQYF. The CDR3 region has the DNA TGCAGTGCTCCCCGGGCCCTGACCGGGGGGACCCAGTACTTC.

This chain uses TRBV18 with TRBJ2-5; D is unclear. The V gene's germline CDR1 is KGHSH and CDR2 LQKENI. V was shortened by 2 bases and J by 4 bases, with 2 bases between the two germline ends. CDR3 length equals 11 residues. CDR3 sequence reads: CASSPTETQYF. Here the CDR3 DNA reads TGTGCCAGCTCACCAACAGAGACCCAGTACTTC.

This clone was counted at least ten times. The V gene is TRBV20-1, the J gene TRBJ2-1; D might be TRBD2 (5 bases). Germline-derived CDR1 and CDR2 are DFQATT and SNEGSKA (reference sequence). CDR3 length: 15 amino acids. The V and J ends lost 5 bases and 2 bases respectively, with 16 bases between them. The DNA for the CDR3 is TGCAGTGCTGAGGGCAGCGTTATAGCCTACAATGAGCAGTTCTTC. Its protein is CSAEGSVIAYNEQFF.

This clone was recorded at least ten times. The chain joins TRBV6-2 or TRBV6-3 to TRBJ1-2, with TRBD1 identical over 8 bases. The ends lost 3 bases at V and 8 bases at J; junction bases unmatched: 2. Germline values: CDR1 MNHEY, CDR2 SVGEGT. The CDR3 has 12 residues. CDR3 residues: CASSYGQGGYTF. The CDR3, as DNA: TGTGCCAGCAGTTATGGACAGGGCGGCTACACCTTC.

This clone was recorded a few times. This sequence joins TRBV28 and TRBJ2-6; tentative D call: TRBD1 (6 bases). The CDR3 runs 16 residues. CDR1 is MDHEN, CDR2 SYDVKM, per germline. Trimming shortened V by 8 bases and J by 8 bases, and 22 bases separated the two germline ends. The DNA for the CDR3 is TGTGCCAGCTCCGATGGACAGACCTCTTGGTCCAACGTCCTGACTTTC. Amino acid sequence: CASSDGQTSWSNVLTF.

This clone was seen many times. The chain joins TRBV27 to TRBJ1-3, with D maybe TRBD1 (6 bases). Germline V gene lookup returns CDR1 MNHEY and CDR2 SMNVEV (reference sequence). The length of the CDR3 is 18 residues. V was pared by 5 bases and J by 0 bases, with 20 bases between. Written as DNA, the CDR3 is TGTGCCAGCAGTCCGGGGACCTACAGGGTTGACTCTGGAAACACCATATATTTT. Its translation: CASSPGTYRVDSGNTIYF.

This clone is medium-sized. The chain is built from TRBV7-2 and TRBJ1-2; the D gene is possibly TRBD1 (6 bases). The V end lost 1 base, the J end lost 5 bases, and 14 bases lay between the germline ends. The CDR3 spans 15 residues. CDR1 is SGHTA, CDR2 FQGNSA, per germline. Here the CDR3 reads CASSLVTGGGYGYTF. The CDR3 bases are TGTGCCAGCAGCTTAGTTACGGGGGGCGGGTATGGCTACACCTTC.

The genes are TRBV3-1 and TRBJ1-2; 7 bases agree with TRBD1. This CDR3 has 15 residues. Per the germline V gene, CDR1 is LGHDT and CDR2 is YNNKEL (reference sequence). Unmatched junction bases numbered 6, after V lost 1 base and J lost 4 bases. Written as DNA, the CDR3 is TGTGCCAGCAGCCAAGGGGACAGTAGGACCTATGGCTACACCTTC. Translation: CASSQGDSRTYGYTF.

In its sample, this clone was seen many times. The CDR3 sequence is CSASGRDWRRQPQHF. In DNA form, the CDR3 reads TGCAGTGCTAGTGGGCGAGACTGGCGGAGGCAGCCCCAGCATTTT. The genes are TRBV20-1 and TRBJ1-5; D is ambiguous. The CDR3 has 15 residues. V was trimmed by 3 bases and J by 7 bases, leaving 19 bases between them. Germline CDR1 is DFQATT and CDR2 is SNEGSKA (reference sequence).

J is TRBJ1-6 and V is TRBV15, with D unresolved. The germline gives CDR1 LNHNV, CDR2 YYDKDF (reference sequence). Trimming cost V 0 bases and J 10 bases, with 10 bases left between them. The CDR3 is 14 amino acids. The CDR3 bases are TGTGCCACCAGCAGAGAAACGGCGGGGTCACCCCTCCACTTT. This codes for CATSRETAGSPLHF.

The sample holds many counts of this clone. CDR3 region: CASSPRVGGAEKLFF. The CDR3 DNA reads as TGTGCCAGCAGCCCCCGGGTGGGGGGGGCAGAAAAACTGTTTTTT. This sequence joins TRBV6-1 and TRBJ1-4; maybe TRBD1 (6 bases). The CDR3 runs to 15 residues. Germline assignment: CDR1 MNHNS and CDR2 SASEGT. Trimming took 6 bases from V and 8 from J, leaving 19 bases between them.

This clone has ten or more counts. The genes are TRBV3-1 and TRBJ2-7; 7 bases fit TRBD1. Per germline, CDR1 LGHDT and CDR2 YNNKEL (reference sequence). Unmatched junction bases numbered 6, after V lost 4 bases and J lost 3 bases. The CDR3 totals 14 residues. The chain's CDR3 is CASSREDRSYEQYF. The CDR3 DNA is TGTGCCAGCAGCCGAGAGGACAGGAGCTACGAGCAGTACTTC.

This clone has a count of ten or more. A much larger clone sits a single nucleotide away, making a read error possible. Other DNA sequences in the same sample also yield this CDR3. The CDR3 spells CASLSQSNEQFF. The CDR3 region has the DNA TGTGCCAGCTTATCGCAGAGCAATGAGCAGTTCTTC. The chain combines TRBV28 with TRBJ2-1; no clear D gene. Germline values: CDR1 MDHEN, CDR2 SYDVKM. Trimming pared 8 bases from V and 6 bases from J, leaving 11 bases between. The CDR3 contains 12 residues.